These 14 T cell receptor beta chains originate from one sample sequenced in a study of blood T cell repertoires in COVID-19. TCRdb's copy holds only in-frame clones and misses some; the assay was immunoSEQ multiplex PCR. The sample carries some 290,000 clones, about nine tenths recorded once. The sequencing sample was made of PBMCs or T cells enriched from blood (not recorded which). The receptor source for this set is a woman in her twenties or thirties who had recovered from COVID-19.

This clone was counted a few times. The CDR3: CASRRTGFYEQYF. The DNA for the CDR3 is TGTGCCAGCAGGCGGACAGGCTTCTACGAGCAGTACTTC. The chain links TRBV2 to TRBJ2-7, with 7 bases that match TRBD1. The ends lost 6 bases at V and 3 bases at J; junction bases unmatched: 5. This CDR3 is 13 amino acids long. Germline values: CDR1 SNHLY, CDR2 FYNNEI.

This clone has only one observation. The gene calls are TRBV27 and TRBJ1-1, with no clear D. The CDR3 contains 11 residues. V lost 9 bases to trimming and J lost 6 bases, with 11 bases between them. The germline V gene has CDR1 MNHEY and CDR2 SMNVEV (reference sequence). In DNA, the CDR3 is TGTGCCAGTTATACCGGGGCTGAAGCTTTCTTT. Residues: CASYTGAEAFF.

V is TRBV2 and J is TRBJ1-2, with D possibly TRBD1 on 5 matching bases. V was trimmed by 8 bases and J by 9 bases, leaving 13 bases between them. Germline V gene sequence: CDR1 SNHLY, CDR2 FYNNEI. The CDR3 sequence is 11 residues long. The CDR3 here is CASRGEHSYTF. DNA for the CDR3: TGTGCCAGCCGGGGGGAGCATAGCTACACCTTC.

The V call is TRBV6-5, the J call TRBJ2-7, with D possibly TRBD2 on 6 matching bases. This CDR3 contains 15 residues. From germline, CDR1 is MNHEY and CDR2 SVGAGI. V was shortened by 5 bases and J by 2 bases, with 16 bases between the two germline ends. DNA of the CDR3: TGTGCCAGCAGTAAAAGCGGGTCCGTGACCTACGAGCAGTACTTC. Translation gives CASSKSGSVTYEQYF.

The chain's CDR3 is CASSYPAGGNYGYTF. The DNA for the CDR3 is TGTGCCAGCAGTTACCCGGCGGGGGGGAACTATGGCTACACCTTC. The V call is TRBV6-5, the J call TRBJ1-2, with D possibly matching TRBD1 (5 bases). CDR3 size: 15 residues. Trimming removed 2 bases at V and 2 bases at J, with 12 bases between. CDR1 and CDR2 from the germline V gene are MNHEY and SVGAGI.

Only one count was recorded for this clone. V usage is TRBV5-1 and J usage is TRBJ1-3, with 9 bases fitting TRBD1. V lost 1 base and J lost 1; bases outside the gene matches: 6. The germline CDR1 and CDR2 sequences are SGHRS and YFSETQ. The CDR3 has 17 amino acids. The CDR3 sequence is CASSLTTGGRSGNTIYF. The CDR3 DNA sequence: TGCGCCAGCAGCTTGACGACAGGGGGTCGGTCTGGAAACACCATATATTTT.

Worth noting for this clone: The sample contains more than one DNA sequence encoding this CDR3. The V call is TRBV6-2 or TRBV6-3, the J call TRBJ2-1; 10 bases fit TRBD2. Germline V gene data show CDR1 as MNHEY and CDR2 as SVGEGT. Trimming cost V 5 bases and J 4 bases; bases outside gene matches: 5. This CDR3 is 15 amino acids long. The CDR3 DNA reads TGTGCCAGCAGTCTAGCGGGAGAGTCGTACAATGAGCAGTTCTTC. Protein product: CASSLAGESYNEQFF.

The chain recombines TRBV6-2 or TRBV6-3 with TRBJ1-6, with D possibly matching TRBD1 (6 bases). This CDR3 region has 14 residues. Germline V gene sequence: CDR1 MNHEY, CDR2 SVGEGT. Between the trimmed V and J ends, which lost 6 bases and 6 bases, there was a span of 12 bases. CDR3 sequence: CASSRGQFNSPLHF. CDR3 nucleotides: TGTGCCAGCAGCCGCGGACAGTTTAATTCACCCCTCCACTTT.

The rearrangement uses TRBV3-1 (or the pseudogene TRBV3-2) and TRBJ1-1; 7 positions agree with TRBD1. With 0 bases clipped from V and 4 bases from J, the junction kept 5 bases outside the gene matches. The CDR3 runs to 15 residues. Germline V lookup: CDR1 LGHDT, CDR2 YNNKEL (reference sequence). The CDR3 here is CASSQETGVATEAFF. CDR3 nucleotides: TGTGCCAGCAGCCAAGAAACAGGGGTGGCCACTGAAGCTTTCTTT.

V and J are TRBV19 and TRBJ2-7; 9 positions agree with TRBD2. Germline V gene sequence: CDR1 LNHDA, CDR2 SQIVND (reference sequence). The CDR3 loop spans 15 amino acids. Trimming took 6 bases from V and 0 from J; bases not matched to a gene: 6. The CDR3 DNA sequence: TGTGCCAGTAGATCCCTAGCGGGACTCTCCTACGAGCAGTACTTC. Translated, it gives CASRSLAGLSYEQYF.

The chain joins TRBV5-1 to TRBJ2-3; 8 nucleotides match TRBD2. After removal of 4 bases from V and 0 bases from J, the junction contained 10 bases not matched to a gene. CDR1 SGHRS and CDR2 YFSETQ come from the germline V gene. The CDR3 runs to 17 residues. CDR3 in amino acids: CASSLRGSGDSTDTQYF. The CDR3 DNA follows: TGCGCCAGCAGCCTGCGGGGTAGCGGGGATAGCACAGATACGCAGTATTTT.

The V and J genes are TRBV6-1 and TRBJ1-2; D is possibly TRBD1 (5 bases). This CDR3 comprises 16 residues. V dropped 0 bases and J dropped 3 bases, with 14 bases sitting between them. Germline values: CDR1 MNHNS, CDR2 SASEGT. CDR3 nucleotide sequence: TGTGCCAGCAGTGAAGCGCAAGGGGTTAAGTACTATGGCTACACCTTC. Protein: CASSEAQGVKYYGYTF.

V usage is TRBV28 and J usage is TRBJ1-5; TRBD1 aligns across 7 bases. The CDR3 runs 15 residues. From germline, CDR1 is MDHEN and CDR2 SYDVKM. The V and J ends lost 6 bases and 4 bases, in that order; junction bases with no gene match: 9. Written as DNA, the CDR3 is TGTGCCAGCAGGTCCGGGACAGAGGTTAATCAGCCCCAGCATTTT. It specifies CASRSGTEVNQPQHF.

In this sample, this clone turned up once. V usage is TRBV5-1 and J usage is TRBJ2-2; maybe TRBD1 (6 bases). V lost 0 bases and J lost 5, with 14 bases in between. The CDR3 extends over 16 amino acids. Germline CDR1 and CDR2: SGHRS and YFSETQ. The CDR3, as DNA: TGCGCCAGCAGCTTGGTAGGGACAAGAGGGACCGGGGAGCTGTTTTTT. It specifies CASSLVGTRGTGELFF.